This TCR beta chain appears in the sequencing data of a study of blood T cell repertoires in COVID-19. Study-level background: Samples of COVID-19 (acute and convalescent) were obtained from the United States, Italy and Spain.

Original methodology: Nucleated cell number was recorded as an estimate derived from reference gene primer amplification. The table came from immunoSEQ multiplex PCR; TCRdb's copy has only in-frame clones and leaves some out. V and J calls and clone size are as listed in that table; D and trimming were resolved from the DNA. Of around 450,000 clones listed, roughly 87% are singletons. The CDR3 consists of 14 residues. From germline, CDR1 is SNHLY and CDR2 FYNNEI. J gave up 2 bases and V 10 bases, and 6 bases lay outside the gene matches. This chain uses TRBV2 with TRBJ2-1, with 9 nucleotides matching TRBD2. Sequencing input: PBMCs or T cells enriched from blood (not recorded which). The TCR was taken from a woman aged 18-29 years who had recovered from COVID-19. Here the CDR3 DNA reads TGTGCCACCCACCAGCGGGGGGCCTACAATGAGCAGTTCTTC. Encoded protein: CATHQRGAYNEQFF.